This T cell receptor (beta chain) was captured in a study of regulatory T cells in long-lasting Graves disease. To make TCR beta libraries, researchers used iRepertoire HTBI primers and Arm-PCR of CDR3 regions. Using its own MiXCR run on the multiplex PCR reads, TCRdb lists one record per CDR3 protein. The sample includes about 290,000 distinct CDR3 sequences, around 21% of them seen just once. The time point is: persistent/refractory GD, antithyroid drugs over 5 years with positive TRAb. With RNA extracted from PBMCs as input, the TCR library was made. Whole-study findings and limits: For persistent Graves' patients, TCR diversity was lower than for newly diagnosed ones. Persistent disease samples used TRBV28, TRBJ1-2 and TRBJ2-5 preferentially.

Trimming cost V 3 bases and J 0 bases, with 14 bases left between them. The CDR3 spans 16 residues. Germline-derived CDR1 and CDR2 are MNHNS and SASEGT. This clonotype was detected many times. Its specificity is unknown. The clonotype was recovered from a female donor with Graves disease. V is TRBV6-1 and J is TRBJ2-5; D not resolved. Here the sequenced sample was peripheral blood mononuclear cells (PBMCs), taken when the disease was refractory, from a patient treated with antithyroid drugs. CDR3 in amino acids: CASSETPGRNQETQYF. Here the CDR3 DNA reads TGTGCCAGCAGTGAGACCCCTGGACGGAACCAAGAGACCCAGTACTTC.